This T cell receptor (beta chain) was found in a study of Graves' ophthalmopathy and Graves' hyperthyroidism listed by TCRdb under 2018. Context from the whole study: Stable hyperthyroidism was defined as no progression to ophthalmopathy within 18 months of follow-up. The study used TCR beta repertoire signatures to distinguish Graves' ophthalmopathy from Graves' hyperthyroidism and to predict progression to ophthalmopathy. An independent validation cohort was composed of roughly 18 hyperthyroidism patients and 17 patients who later progressed from hyperthyroidism to ophthalmopathy. To explore V-J signatures distinguishing ophthalmopathy from hyperthyroidism, a discovery set of roughly 100 patients (fewer than 45 ophthalmopathy, some 57 stable hyperthyroidism) was enrolled. In about six hyperthyroidism patients, T-cell repertoires of thyroid tissue and blood were compared. In total, 135 blood samples were TCR-sequenced: 43 ophthalmopathy, 80 or so hyperthyroidism and roughly 17 hyperthyroidism-to-ophthalmopathy patients. Once sampling was done, hyperthyroidism patients were given methimazole at a starting dose of 30 mg daily, while ophthalmopathy patients were given high-dose intravenous methylprednisolone.

Via the germline V gene, CDR1 is SGHDN and CDR2 FVKESK. From cysteine to phenylalanine, the CDR3 is 12 amino acids long. Here the CDR3 DNA is all that survives: 36 bases in frame from base 1. The research as a whole found: Sample size was not predetermined statistically, and investigators were not blinded to group allocation. In cross-validation, the 13-signature model distinguished ophthalmopathy from stable hyperthyroidism with approximately 88% sensitivity and just under 84% specificity, and in the test set the corresponding values were roughly 80% and 76%. Most expanded thyroid clonotypes with a frequency above 0.001 also appeared in blood, which suggests that blood repertoires may reflect the immune response in the thyroid. In validation, the model predicted ophthalmopathy progression with about 64% sensitivity and 72% to 80% specificity; roughly 12 predicted patients were CT-confirmed with GO in a median of around 6 months.

TCR beta CDR3 regions were amplified from RNA transcripts for repertoire sequencing. The first round was an RT-PCR using HTBI primers with the Qiagen OneStep RT-PCR kit, and this first round was followed by a second-round multiplex PCR, then size selection and purification. Sequencing of the libraries was carried out on an Illumina HiSeq2000 in paired-end mode with 100 bp reads. On the authors' methods: Reads were processed with SOAPnuke, discarding reads with adapters, uncalled bases, mean Phred below 15, or no exact constant-primer or identifier match. High-quality paired reads were merged with COPE v1.2.5. Each unique nucleotide sequence was treated as a clonotype, and MiTCR v1.1 was used to align the clonotypes to the IMGT TRB V, D and J references. Only V-J combinations with frequency above 0.0001 were analysed, covering approximately 99% of repertoires. A TCR clonal expansion and chaos score per V-J combination was defined as the ratio of F50 clonal expansion to chaos observed in the TCRdist matrix. Features were reduced by Welch's t-statistics and random forest to around 14 V-J combinations, which fed a naive Bayes classifier. The similarity between thyroid and blood repertoires was quantified using the Morisita-Horn index. The raw public reads went through TCRdb reprocessing: fastp at Q25, MiXCR clone calling, in-frame beta chains kept. All rows with the same CDR3 protein become a single entry with the most common DNA and genes. The V and J calls were determined by TCRdb, not by the authors. In this sample the table shows a few hundred thousand distinct CDR3 sequences, roughly 40% of which occur a single time. Together, the top ten hold about 4.2% of the sample.

Patients with hyperthyroidism were aged 18 to 65 years, had been newly diagnosed, and had a disease duration of less than 2 months. Anyone with other autoimmune diseases, uncontrolled infections, pregnancy or lactation was excluded from the study. Clinical symptoms, serum thyroxine, TRAb, thyroid ultrasound and orbital computed tomography formed the basis of the diagnosis. Trizol reagent was used to extract the total RNA, and its quality was then checked on an Agilent 2100 Bioanalyzer. Of note for this clonotype: Its binding antigen is unknown. No qualities accompany the bases; no much larger clone lies one base away.

The TCR sequence derives from an adult man with Graves' hyperthyroidism. Source material: peripheral blood or thyroid tissue (not recorded which). Recombination connected TRBV14 to TRBJ2-5, with TRBD2 matching 10 junction bases. In nucleotides, the sequence is TGTGCTACTAGCGGGGACCAAGAGACCCAGTACTTC. Its protein product is CATSGDQETQYF.